Here is one T cell receptor (beta chain) with its context. This sample is part of a study of blood T cell repertoires in COVID-19. In the study overall: Sites across the United States, Italy and Spain contributed samples from acute and convalescent COVID-19. Sources were T cells, B-cell-depleted T cells, or PBMCs; the material itself was cDNA or gDNA.

The method was immunoSEQ multiplex PCR; TCRdb's version includes in-frame clones alone and lacks a portion of them. This table has approximately 24,000 clones, almost 90% appearing once. Trimming pared 3 bases from V and 5 bases from J, leaving 8 bases between. The CDR3 contains 13 residues. Germline loops: CDR1 MNHEY, CDR2 SVGEGT. This receptor was identified in a man between 65 and 79 years old with acute or convalescent COVID-19. This rearrangement joins TRBV6-2 or TRBV6-3 to TRBJ1-5; D unclear. Material for sequencing was peripheral blood. CDR3 DNA: TGTGCCAGCAGTTATACACAAGATCAGCCCCAGCATTTT. Translated: CASSYTQDQPQHF.